This TCR beta chain was identified in a study of cytomegalovirus exposure and HLA in healthy donors. J lost 2 bases, V lost 3 bases, and 4 bases had no gene match. The CDR3 has 14 amino acids. Per the germline V gene, CDR1 is SGHNT and CDR2 is YYREEE (reference sequence). Clones were read by immunoSEQ multiplex PCR, and TCRdb kept only the in-frame ones, dropping some. The profile shows fewer than 100,000 clones, 94% of them singletons. This TCR was recovered from a woman between 18 and 30 years old in good health and CMV-seropositive. Sequencing used PBMCs. V gene TRBV5-4 combines with J gene TRBJ1-2; 7 bases fit TRBD1. CDR3: CASSWNRGNYGYTF. The CDR3 bases are TGTGCCAGCAGCTGGAACAGGGGAAACTATGGCTACACCTTC.